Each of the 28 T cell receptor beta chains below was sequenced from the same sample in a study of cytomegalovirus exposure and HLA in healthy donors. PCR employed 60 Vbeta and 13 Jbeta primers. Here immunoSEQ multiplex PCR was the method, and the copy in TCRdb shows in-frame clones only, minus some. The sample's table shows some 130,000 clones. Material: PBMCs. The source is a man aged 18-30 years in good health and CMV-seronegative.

CDR3 sequence (DNA): TGCGCCAGCAGACAATCGGTGACCGGGGAGCTGTTTTTT. Translation: CASRQSVTGELFF. The V gene is TRBV4-1, the J gene TRBJ2-2, with D uncertain. The CDR3 is 13 residues long. The V gene's germline CDR1 is MGHRA and CDR2 YSYEKL. Trimming took 6 bases from V and 5 from J, leaving 10 bases between them.

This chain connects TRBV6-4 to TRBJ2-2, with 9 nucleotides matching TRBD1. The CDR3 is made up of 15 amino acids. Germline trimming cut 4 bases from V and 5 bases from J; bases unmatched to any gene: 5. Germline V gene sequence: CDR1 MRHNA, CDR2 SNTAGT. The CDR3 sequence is CASSGTGDQTGELFF. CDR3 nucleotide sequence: TGTGCCAGCAGTGGGACAGGGGATCAAACCGGGGAGCTGTTTTTT.

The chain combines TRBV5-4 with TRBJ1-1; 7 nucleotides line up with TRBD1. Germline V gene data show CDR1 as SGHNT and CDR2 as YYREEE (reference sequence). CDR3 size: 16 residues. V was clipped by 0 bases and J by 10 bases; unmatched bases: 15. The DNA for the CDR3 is TGTGCCAGCAGCTTGGGGGGCCAGACAGGGCTACCCCTAGCTTTCTTT. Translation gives CASSLGGQTGLPLAFF.

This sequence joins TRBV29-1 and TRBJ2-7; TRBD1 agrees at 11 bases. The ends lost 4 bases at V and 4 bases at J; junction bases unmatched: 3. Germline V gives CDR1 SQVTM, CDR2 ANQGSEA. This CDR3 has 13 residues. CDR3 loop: CSVGGTGGYEQYF. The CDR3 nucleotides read TGCAGCGTTGGAGGGACAGGGGGATACGAGCAGTACTTC.

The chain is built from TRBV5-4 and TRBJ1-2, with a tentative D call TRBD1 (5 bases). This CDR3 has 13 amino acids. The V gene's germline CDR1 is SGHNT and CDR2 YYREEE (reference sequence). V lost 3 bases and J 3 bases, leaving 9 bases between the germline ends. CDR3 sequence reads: CASSSRVDYGYTF. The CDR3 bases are TGTGCCAGCAGCTCCAGGGTCGACTATGGCTACACCTTC.

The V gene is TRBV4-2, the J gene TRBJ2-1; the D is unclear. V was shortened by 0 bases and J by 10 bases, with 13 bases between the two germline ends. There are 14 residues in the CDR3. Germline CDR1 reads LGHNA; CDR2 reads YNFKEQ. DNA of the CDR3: TGTGCCAGCAGCCAAGATGAGGCTACCGACGAGCAGTTCTTC. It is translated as CASSQDEATDEQFF.

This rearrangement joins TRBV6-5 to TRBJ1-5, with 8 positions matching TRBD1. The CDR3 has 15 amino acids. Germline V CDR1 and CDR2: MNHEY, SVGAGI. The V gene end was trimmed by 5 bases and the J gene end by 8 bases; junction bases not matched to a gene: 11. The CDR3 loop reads CASSAGTGVGKPQHF. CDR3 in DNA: TGTGCCAGCAGTGCCGGGACAGGCGTTGGGAAGCCCCAGCATTTT.

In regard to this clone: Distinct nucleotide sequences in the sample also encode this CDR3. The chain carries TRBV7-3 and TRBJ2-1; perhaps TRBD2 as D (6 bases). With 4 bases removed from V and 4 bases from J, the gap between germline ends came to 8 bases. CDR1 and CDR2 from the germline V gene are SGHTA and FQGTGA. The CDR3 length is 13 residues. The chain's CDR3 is CASSSGLYNEQFF. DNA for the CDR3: TGTGCCAGCAGCTCAGGACTATACAATGAGCAGTTCTTC.

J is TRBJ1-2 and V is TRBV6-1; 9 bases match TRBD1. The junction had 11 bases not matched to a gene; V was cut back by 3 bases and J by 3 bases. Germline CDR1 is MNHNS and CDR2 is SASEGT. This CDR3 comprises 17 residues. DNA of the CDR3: TGTGCCAGCAGTGACCGAACATCCGGACAGGGGTACTATGGCTACACCTTC. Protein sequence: CASSDRTSGQGYYGYTF.

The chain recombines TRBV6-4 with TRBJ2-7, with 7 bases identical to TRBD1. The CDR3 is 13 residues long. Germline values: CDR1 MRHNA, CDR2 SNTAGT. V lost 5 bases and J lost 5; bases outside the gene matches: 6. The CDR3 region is CASSYRQGDEQYF. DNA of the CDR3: TGTGCCAGCAGTTACAGACAGGGTGACGAGCAGTACTTC.

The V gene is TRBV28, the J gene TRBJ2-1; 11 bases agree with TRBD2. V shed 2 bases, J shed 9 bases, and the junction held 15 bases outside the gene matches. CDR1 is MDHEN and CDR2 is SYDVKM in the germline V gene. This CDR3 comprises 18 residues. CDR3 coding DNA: TGTGCCAGCAGTTTAGATGGGATAGCGGGGGGGCGGCGGGGTGAGCAGTTCTTC. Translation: CASSLDGIAGGRRGEQFF.

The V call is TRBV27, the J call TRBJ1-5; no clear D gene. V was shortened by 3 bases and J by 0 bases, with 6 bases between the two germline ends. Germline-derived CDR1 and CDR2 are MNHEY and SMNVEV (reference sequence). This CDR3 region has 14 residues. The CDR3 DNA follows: TGTGCCAGCAGTTTTAGTTCTAGCAATCAGCCCCAGCATTTT. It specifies CASSFSSSNQPQHF.

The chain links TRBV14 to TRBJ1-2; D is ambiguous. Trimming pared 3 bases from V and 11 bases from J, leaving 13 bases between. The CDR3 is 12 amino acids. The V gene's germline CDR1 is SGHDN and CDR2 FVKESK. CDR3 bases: TGTGCCAGCAGCCAGACTATTAAAGATTACACCTTC. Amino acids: CASSQTIKDYTF.

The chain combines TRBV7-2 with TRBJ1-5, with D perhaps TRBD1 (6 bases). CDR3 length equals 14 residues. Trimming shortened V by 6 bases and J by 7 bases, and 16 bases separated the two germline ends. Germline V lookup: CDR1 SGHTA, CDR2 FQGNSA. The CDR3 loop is CASSPQGQGQPQHF. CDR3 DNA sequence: TGTGCCAGCAGTCCTCAGGGGCAAGGGCAGCCCCAGCATTTT.

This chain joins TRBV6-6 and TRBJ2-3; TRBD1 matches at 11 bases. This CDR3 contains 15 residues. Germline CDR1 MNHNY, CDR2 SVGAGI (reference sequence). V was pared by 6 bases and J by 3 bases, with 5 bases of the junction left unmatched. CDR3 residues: CASSGQGAFTDTQYF. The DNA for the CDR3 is TGTGCCAGCAGCGGACAGGGGGCTTTTACAGATACGCAGTATTTT.

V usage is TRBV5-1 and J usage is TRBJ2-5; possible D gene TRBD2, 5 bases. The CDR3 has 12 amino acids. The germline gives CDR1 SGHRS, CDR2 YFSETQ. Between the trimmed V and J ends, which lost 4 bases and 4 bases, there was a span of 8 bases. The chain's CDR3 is CASSELGETQYF. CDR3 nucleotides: TGCGCCAGCAGCGAACTAGGAGAGACCCAGTACTTC.

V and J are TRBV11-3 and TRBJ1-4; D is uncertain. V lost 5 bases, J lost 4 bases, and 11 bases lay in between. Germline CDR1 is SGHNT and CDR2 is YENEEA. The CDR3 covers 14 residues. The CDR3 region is CASSPRENNEKLFF. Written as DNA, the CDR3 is TGTGCCAGCAGCCCTCGTGAGAATAATGAAAAACTGTTTTTT.

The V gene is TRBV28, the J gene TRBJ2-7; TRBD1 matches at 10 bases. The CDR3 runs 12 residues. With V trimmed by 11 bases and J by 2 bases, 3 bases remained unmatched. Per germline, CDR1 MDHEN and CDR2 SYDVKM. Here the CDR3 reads CAGGTGAYEQYF. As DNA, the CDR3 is TGTGCCGGAGGGACAGGGGCCTACGAGCAGTACTTC.

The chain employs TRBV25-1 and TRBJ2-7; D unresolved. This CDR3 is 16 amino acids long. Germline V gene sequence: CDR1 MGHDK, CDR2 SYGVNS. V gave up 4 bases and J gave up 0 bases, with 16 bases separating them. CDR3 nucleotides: TGTGCCAGCAGTGCCTCCTCGGTAAGGAGCTCCTACGAGCAGTACTTC. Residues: CASSASSVRSSYEQYF.

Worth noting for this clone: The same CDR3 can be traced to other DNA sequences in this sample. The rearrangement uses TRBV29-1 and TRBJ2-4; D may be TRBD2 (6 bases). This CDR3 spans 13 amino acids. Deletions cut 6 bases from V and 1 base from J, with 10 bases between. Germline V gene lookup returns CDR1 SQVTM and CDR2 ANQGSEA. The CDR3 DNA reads TGCAGCGTCCTCGGGAGCGCCAAAAACATTCAGTACTTC. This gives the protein CSVLGSAKNIQYF.

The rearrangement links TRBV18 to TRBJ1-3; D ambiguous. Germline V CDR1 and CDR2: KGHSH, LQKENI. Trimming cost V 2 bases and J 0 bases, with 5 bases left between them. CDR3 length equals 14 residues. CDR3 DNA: TGTGCCAGCTCACCATTTCTCTCTGGAAACACCATATATTTT. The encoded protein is CASSPFLSGNTIYF.

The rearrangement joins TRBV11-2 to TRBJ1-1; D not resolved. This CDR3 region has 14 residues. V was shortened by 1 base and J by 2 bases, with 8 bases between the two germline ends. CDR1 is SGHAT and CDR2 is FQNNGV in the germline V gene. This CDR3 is CASSLVNRNTEAFF. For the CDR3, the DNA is TGTGCCAGCAGCTTAGTTAACAGAAACACTGAAGCTTTCTTT.

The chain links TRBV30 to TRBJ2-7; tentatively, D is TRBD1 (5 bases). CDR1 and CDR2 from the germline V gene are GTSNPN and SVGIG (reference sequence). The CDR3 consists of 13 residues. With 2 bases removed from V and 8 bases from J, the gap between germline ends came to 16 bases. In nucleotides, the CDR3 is TGTGCCTGGAGTAGGCAGGGCGTGGTTCAGCAGTACTTC. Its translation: CAWSRQGVVQQYF.

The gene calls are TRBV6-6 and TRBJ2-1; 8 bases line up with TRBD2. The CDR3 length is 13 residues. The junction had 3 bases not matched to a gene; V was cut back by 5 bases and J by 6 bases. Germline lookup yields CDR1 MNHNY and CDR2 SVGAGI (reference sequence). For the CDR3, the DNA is TGTGCCAGCAGTGGGACTAGTCTCAATGAGCAGTTCTTC. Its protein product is CASSGTSLNEQFF.

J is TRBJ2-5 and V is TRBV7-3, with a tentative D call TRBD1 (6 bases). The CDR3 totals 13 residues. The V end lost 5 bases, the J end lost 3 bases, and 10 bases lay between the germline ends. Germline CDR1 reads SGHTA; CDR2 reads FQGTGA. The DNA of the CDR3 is TGTGCCAGCAGCCGGACAGAAGAAGAGACCCAGTACTTC. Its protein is CASSRTEEETQYF.

The CDR3, as DNA: TGTGCCAGCAGCCCTACCGACAGGGAAGAGACCCAGTACTTC. As protein: CASSPTDREETQYF. The V gene is TRBV13, the J gene TRBJ2-5; 7 bases are shared with TRBD1. With V trimmed by 5 bases and J by 3 bases, 6 bases remained unmatched. Germline V lookup: CDR1 PRHDT, CDR2 FYEKMQ (reference sequence). This CDR3 has 14 amino acids.

CDR3 sequence: CASSLGGTDTQYF. The CDR3, as DNA: TGTGCCAGCAGCTTAGGAGGGACAGATACGCAGTATTTT. This chain links TRBV11-2 with TRBJ2-3; possibly TRBD2 for D (5 bases). CDR1 and CDR2 (germline): SGHAT, FQNNGV. Trimming removed 1 base from V and 3 bases from J, with 5 bases in between. The CDR3 runs 13 residues.

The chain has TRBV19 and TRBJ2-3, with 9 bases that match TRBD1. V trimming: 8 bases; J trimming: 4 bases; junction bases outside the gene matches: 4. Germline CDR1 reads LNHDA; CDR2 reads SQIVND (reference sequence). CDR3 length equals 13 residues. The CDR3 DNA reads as TGTGCCAGTTGGGACAGGGCCGCAGATACGCAGTATTTT. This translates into CASWDRAADTQYF.